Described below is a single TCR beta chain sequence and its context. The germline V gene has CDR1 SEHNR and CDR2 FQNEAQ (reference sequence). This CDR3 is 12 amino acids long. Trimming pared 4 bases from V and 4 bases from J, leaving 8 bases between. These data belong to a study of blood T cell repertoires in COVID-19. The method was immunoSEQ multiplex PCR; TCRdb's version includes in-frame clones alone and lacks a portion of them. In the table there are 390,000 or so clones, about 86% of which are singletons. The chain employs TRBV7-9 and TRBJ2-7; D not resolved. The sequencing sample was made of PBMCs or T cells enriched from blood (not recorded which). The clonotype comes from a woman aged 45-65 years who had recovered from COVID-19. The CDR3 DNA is TGTGCCAGCAGCTCCCGGTTTTACGAGCAGTACTTC. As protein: CASSSRFYEQYF.